These 30 T cell receptor beta chains originate from one sample sequenced in a study of blood T cell repertoires in COVID-19 (dated by TCRdb to the early 2020s). The protocol used for the library was the immunoSEQ multiplex PCR assay. Sourced from immuneACCESS, this table was stored by TCRdb with only in-frame sequences that have V and J called. A share of the clones is absent; for the studies checked, an unresolved V gene accounts for under half, and the remainder has no known explanation. This sample lists about 40,000 clones; roughly 80% were detected once. The ten largest clonotypes hold 2.6% of the sample. Sequenced: peripheral blood. These receptors all stem from a woman aged 60 to 75 with acute or convalescent COVID-19.

Here the CDR3 DNA reads TGCAGTGCCCTAGCCCGCAATGAGCAGTTCTTC. Protein: CSALARNEQFF. V is TRBV20-1 and J is TRBJ2-1, with a possible D match to TRBD2 (5 bases). Trimming removed 6 bases at V and 6 bases at J, with 9 bases between. CDR1 DFQATT and CDR2 SNEGSKA come from the germline V gene (reference sequence). There are 11 residues in the CDR3.

The chain is built from TRBV7-2 and TRBJ1-5; D is uncertain. The CDR3 extends over 13 amino acids. In germline, CDR1 is SGHTA, CDR2 FQGNSA. Trimming pared 1 base from V and 5 bases from J, leaving 6 bases between. The CDR3 region has the DNA TGTGCCAGCAGCTTAGACCGGTATCAGCCCCAGCATTTT. It codes for CASSLDRYQPQHF.

This clone is a singleton in its sample. The chain uses TRBV4-1 and TRBJ2-4, with D possibly TRBD2 on 6 matching bases. The CDR3 covers 15 residues. The germline V gene has CDR1 MGHRA and CDR2 YSYEKL. V lost 1 base, J lost 6 bases, and 13 bases lay in between. The CDR3 region is CASSQVGTLGNIQYF. The CDR3 nucleotides are TGCGCCAGCAGCCAAGTTGGGACTTTGGGAAACATTCAGTACTTC.

The rearrangement links TRBV5-5 to TRBJ2-3, with D perhaps matching TRBD1 (5 bases). The CDR3 totals 13 residues. The germline V gene has CDR1 SGHKS and CDR2 YYEKEE (reference sequence). Trimming took 0 bases from V and 8 from J, leaving 10 bases between them. This CDR3 is CASSLVGHGTQYF. The CDR3 bases are TGTGCCAGCAGCTTGGTGGGGCACGGTACGCAGTATTTT.

The chain is built from TRBV29-1 and TRBJ2-3; D unclear. In germline, CDR1 is SQVTM, CDR2 ANQGSEA. With 2 bases removed from V and 6 bases from J, the gap between germline ends came to 6 bases. The CDR3 sequence is 11 residues long. The CDR3 DNA reads TGCAGCGTTGAATCCGTTGATACGCAGTATTTT. This sequence encodes CSVESVDTQYF.

The chain uses TRBV6-5 and TRBJ1-5, with 7 bases fitting TRBD1. The CDR3 consists of 14 residues. Germline values: CDR1 MNHEY, CDR2 SVGAGI. V was clipped by 8 bases and J by 0 bases; unmatched bases: 4. The CDR3 loop reads CASRDSRSNQPQHF. DNA of the CDR3: TGTGCCAGCCGGGACAGCCGTAGCAATCAGCCCCAGCATTTT.

This clone was observed a few times. CDR3 nucleotide sequence: TGCAGCGTTGCATGGGGGGTAAATCAGCCCCAGCATTTT. The encoded protein is CSVAWGVNQPQHF. J is TRBJ1-5 and V is TRBV29-1, with D possibly matching TRBD1 (5 bases). Per germline, CDR1 SQVTM and CDR2 ANQGSEA. V lost 4 bases and J lost 4, with 11 bases in between. There are 13 residues in the CDR3.

The chain combines TRBV18 with TRBJ2-5, with 9 bases identical to TRBD2. The CDR3 runs 15 residues. V was clipped by 4 bases and J by 5 bases; unmatched bases: 8. CDR1 and CDR2 (germline): KGHSH, LQKENI. The CDR3 nucleotides read TGTGCCAGCTCACAAAGGCGGGGGGGCCAGGAGACCCAGTACTTC. Translated, it gives CASSQRRGGQETQYF.

V gene TRBV4-2 combines with J gene TRBJ1-1, with 9 bases aligning to TRBD1. This CDR3 spans 16 amino acids. After removal of 0 bases from V and 3 bases from J, the junction contained 5 bases not matched to a gene. Germline assignment: CDR1 LGHNA and CDR2 YNFKEQ. This chain's CDR3 is CASSQDTGTGYTEAFF. CDR3 bases: TGTGCCAGCAGCCAAGATACCGGGACAGGGTACACTGAAGCTTTCTTT.

This clone was seen once. The chain joins TRBV3-1 (or the pseudogene TRBV3-2) to TRBJ1-6; D is ambiguous. Trimming stripped 0 bases from V and 10 bases from J, with 10 bases between. The CDR3 has 14 amino acids. Per the germline V gene, CDR1 is LGHDT and CDR2 is YNNKEL (reference sequence). The CDR3 spells CASSQDSSGSPLHF. The CDR3 DNA follows: TGTGCCAGCAGCCAAGACTCAAGCGGATCACCCCTCCACTTT.

J is TRBJ1-5 and V is TRBV3-1 (or the pseudogene TRBV3-2), with 7 bases aligning to TRBD1. The germline V gene encodes CDR1 LGHDT and CDR2 YNNKEL (reference sequence). The trim removed 5 bases at V and 6 bases at J, leaving 10 bases unmatched. The CDR3 runs to 15 residues. The CDR3 nucleotides read TGTGCCAGCAGCAACAGACAGGGTCGGGGTCAGCCCCAGCATTTT. Amino acid sequence: CASSNRQGRGQPQHF.

The chain combines TRBV7-2 with TRBJ2-7; the match to TRBD1 covers 10 bases. From germline, CDR1 is SGHTA and CDR2 FQGNSA. This CDR3 is built from 15 residues. Trimming removed 0 bases from V and 6 bases from J; junction bases left unmatched: 5. The CDR3 DNA reads TGTGCCAGCAGCTTAGCATTGACAGGGGGCGTCGAGCAGTACTTC. Protein product: CASSLALTGGVEQYF.

The chain joins TRBV6-1 to TRBJ2-1; TRBD2 might be the D (6 bases). CDR3 length: 20 amino acids. Between the trimmed V and J ends, which lost 0 bases and 1 base, there was a span of 22 bases. The V gene's germline CDR1 is MNHNS and CDR2 SASEGT. This CDR3 reads CASSEAYGSRTPRSYNEQFF. Written as DNA, the CDR3 is TGTGCCAGCAGTGAAGCTTACGGGAGTCGTACCCCCCGGTCCTACAATGAGCAGTTCTTC.

This chain uses TRBV7-9 with TRBJ1-4, with D possibly being TRBD1 (6 bases). V was pared by 4 bases and J by 8 bases, with 14 bases between. The CDR3 spans 14 residues. CDR1 SEHNR and CDR2 FQNEAQ come from the germline V gene (reference sequence). CDR3 amino acids: CASSSQGGKEKLFF. The CDR3 DNA sequence: TGTGCCAGCAGCTCACAGGGAGGGAAGGAAAAACTGTTTTTT.

The chain uses TRBV3-1 (or the pseudogene TRBV3-2) and TRBJ1-5; possible D gene TRBD1, 6 bases. The CDR3 consists of 15 residues. Germline V gene sequence: CDR1 LGHDT, CDR2 YNNKEL (reference sequence). The V gene lost 0 bases and the J gene lost 6 bases, with 12 bases spanning the gap. CDR3 in DNA: TGTGCCAGCAGCCAAGACTACAGGGCGGGTCAGCCCCAGCATTTT. This encodes CASSQDYRAGQPQHF.

The chain employs TRBV5-1 and TRBJ2-3, with 7 bases matching TRBD2. Germline-derived CDR1 and CDR2 are SGHRS and YFSETQ. V dropped 5 bases and J dropped 2; count of bases not matched to a gene: 5. The CDR3 is 14 amino acids. The CDR3 DNA reads TGCGCCAGCAGGCCTAGCGGAGCCACAGATACGCAGTATTTT. This gives the protein CASRPSGATDTQYF.

The chain uses TRBV28 and TRBJ1-5; D possibly corresponds to TRBD1 (5 bases). Germline V gene data show CDR1 as MDHEN and CDR2 as SYDVKM. This CDR3 is built from 16 residues. V lost 10 bases to trimming and J lost 1 base, with 20 bases between them. CDR3 amino acids: CATEGRDYWSNQPQHF. CDR3 coding DNA: TGTGCCACCGAGGGGAGGGACTACTGGAGCAATCAGCCCCAGCATTTT.

The V call is TRBV6-5, the J call TRBJ1-3; maybe TRBD1 (5 bases). The V gene lost 2 bases and the J gene lost 4 bases, with 15 bases spanning the gap. This CDR3 comprises 16 residues. Germline V gene sequence: CDR1 MNHEY, CDR2 SVGAGI. The DNA of the CDR3 is TGTGCCAGCAGTTACAATTGGAGGGGCACAGGAAACACCATATATTTT. Its protein product is CASSYNWRGTGNTIYF.

CDR3 loop: CASSQEGTGDEKLFF. CDR3 bases: TGCGCCAGCAGCCAAGAAGGGACAGGAGATGAAAAACTGTTTTTT. The chain has TRBV4-1 and TRBJ1-4; 8 bases are shared with TRBD1. Trimming took 0 bases from V and 6 from J; bases not matched to a gene: 3. The CDR3 is 15 residues long. Germline V gene data show CDR1 as MGHRA and CDR2 as YSYEKL.

This clone occurred a few times. The chain recombines TRBV5-8 with TRBJ1-6; perhaps TRBD1 as D (5 bases). V lost 0 bases and J lost 7, with 11 bases in between. This CDR3 contains 15 residues. The V gene's germline CDR1 is SGHTS and CDR2 YDEGEE. The CDR3 nucleotides are TGTGCCAGCAGCTTGGAGGGACTCATGAATTCACCCCTCCACTTT. It yields the protein CASSLEGLMNSPLHF. Combining the CDR3 with reference TRBV5-8 and TRBJ1-6 gives the whole variable domain EAGVTQSPTHLIKTRGQQATLRCSPISGHTSVYWYQQALGLGLQFLLWYDEGEERNRGNFPPRFSGRQFPNYSSELNVNALELEDSALYLCASSLEGLMNSPLHFGNGTRLTVT.

The chain joins TRBV9 to TRBJ1-1; D not certain. With 4 bases removed from V and 11 bases from J, the gap between germline ends came to 21 bases. There are 14 residues in the CDR3. The V gene's germline CDR1 is SGDLS and CDR2 YYNGEE. The CDR3 bases are TGTGCCAGCAGCCCTCGGACTACTCCCAACCTGGCTTTCTTT. Protein sequence: CASSPRTTPNLAFF.

The J gene is TRBJ2-5, the V gene TRBV21-1; TRBD1 is the table's D call and was not checked against the DNA. TRBV21-1 is tagged as a pseudogene. The CDR3 runs 21 residues. CDR3 sequence reads: CASSKGLMDRVLLARVETQYF. In DNA, the CDR3 is TGTGCCAGCAGCAAAGGGTTGATGGACAGGGTCCTCCTGGCGCGGGTCGAGACCCAGTACTTC.

CDR3 bases: TGCGCCAGCAGCTTGACTTCCAACAGGGGTGCCACTGAAGCTTTCTTT. This translates into CASSLTSNRGATEAFF. The chain uses TRBV5-1 and TRBJ1-1, with 7 bases identical to TRBD1. J lost 4 bases, V lost 1 base, and 10 bases had no gene match. Germline values: CDR1 SGHRS, CDR2 YFSETQ. CDR3 size: 16 residues.

This clone occurred once. CDR3 nucleotides: TGCAGCACAAGAACCACTATCTATGGCTACACCTTC. Translation: CSTRTTIYGYTF. The V and J genes are TRBV29-1 and TRBJ1-2; D remains ambiguous. This CDR3 region has 12 residues. Trimming removed 8 bases at V and 4 bases at J, with 14 bases between. The germline gives CDR1 SQVTM, CDR2 ANQGSEA.

This rearrangement joins TRBV5-6 to TRBJ1-6, with 8 nucleotides matching TRBD1. Germline trimming cut 0 bases from V and 14 bases from J; bases unmatched to any gene: 7. In germline, CDR1 is SGHDT, CDR2 YYEEEE. The CDR3 totals 14 residues. CDR3 loop: CASSLEDRDLTLHF. For the CDR3, the DNA is TGTGCCAGCAGCTTGGAGGACAGGGACCTCACCCTCCACTTT.

The chain recombines TRBV5-1 with TRBJ2-7; 10 nucleotides line up with TRBD1. J lost 6 bases, V lost 3 bases, and 9 bases had no gene match. This CDR3 has 15 residues. Germline lookup yields CDR1 SGHRS and CDR2 YFSETQ. CDR3 in amino acids: CASSYGQGGGSEQYF. The CDR3 coding sequence is TGCGCCAGCAGCTACGGACAGGGGGGTGGTTCCGAGCAGTACTTC.

V and J are TRBV15 and TRBJ2-3; possible D gene TRBD1, 6 bases. Trimming removed 8 bases at V and 1 base at J, with 16 bases between. The germline V gene has CDR1 LNHNV and CDR2 YYDKDF (reference sequence). The CDR3 is 15 amino acids. This chain's CDR3 is CATRSTGQRTDTQYF. The CDR3 DNA follows: TGTGCCACCCGATCGACAGGTCAACGCACAGATACGCAGTATTTT.

The rearrangement uses TRBV7-8 and TRBJ1-6; no reliable D call. V was pared by 4 bases and J by 7 bases, with 8 bases between. Germline lookup yields CDR1 SGHVS and CDR2 FQNEAQ. The CDR3 is 13 residues long. This CDR3 is CASSSSTNSPLHF. The CDR3 DNA is TGTGCCAGCAGCTCCTCTACGAATTCACCCCTCCACTTT. Variable domain in full (rest from reference TRBV7-8 and TRBJ1-6): GAGVSQSPRYKVAKRGQDVALRCDPISGHVSLFWYQQALGQGPEFLTYFQNEAQLDKSGLPSDRFFAERPEGSVSTLKIQRTQQEDSAVYLCASSSSTNSPLHFGNGTRLTVT.

The chain has TRBV6-1 and TRBJ1-2; possible D gene TRBD1, 6 bases. Germline values: CDR1 MNHNS, CDR2 SASEGT. The CDR3 is 16 amino acids. Trimming stripped 2 bases from V and 4 bases from J, with 17 bases between. The CDR3 loop reads CASSERAATGAYGYTF. CDR3 nucleotide sequence: TGTGCCAGCAGTGAACGGGCCGCGACAGGAGCCTATGGCTACACCTTC.

The chain has TRBV9 and TRBJ1-2; unclear D gene. V lost 0 bases and J 4 bases, leaving 10 bases between the germline ends. Looked up from germline, CDR1 is SGDLS and CDR2 is YYNGEE. CDR3 length: 14 residues. The CDR3: CASSVGPGAYGYTF. CDR3 bases: TGTGCCAGCAGCGTAGGACCGGGAGCCTATGGCTACACCTTC. Together with reference TRBV9 and TRBJ1-2, the CDR3 gives the full variable domain: DSGVTQTPKHLITATGQRVTLRCSPRSGDLSVYWYQQSLDQGLQFLIQYYNGEERAKGNILERFSAQQFPDLHSELNLSSLELGDSALYFCASSVGPGAYGYTFGSGTRLTVV.